This T cell receptor (beta chain) derives from a study of blood T cells in healthy people across ages. Through a sample-barcoded 5' primer and a J-beta primer mix, a second PCR was run for roughly 7 to 11 cycles. A 12-random-nucleotide template-switch adaptor tagged each cDNA molecule. A single record per CDR3 protein comes from TCRdb applying MiXCR to the 5' RACE reads. This table has over 950,000 distinct CDR3 sequences, roughly two fifths appearing once. CDR1 MNHEY and CDR2 SVGAGI come from the germline V gene. This CDR3 has 15 residues. V shed 2 bases and J shed 5 bases, with 10 bases lying between them.

Sequenced input: blood. This sequence originates from a man aged 18 to 29 in good health. This chain uses TRBV6-5 with TRBJ1-6; D uncertain. The CDR3 DNA sequence: TGTGCCAGCAGTTACCGGACGGCAGATAATTCACCCCTCCACTTT. Residues: CASSYRTADNSPLHF.